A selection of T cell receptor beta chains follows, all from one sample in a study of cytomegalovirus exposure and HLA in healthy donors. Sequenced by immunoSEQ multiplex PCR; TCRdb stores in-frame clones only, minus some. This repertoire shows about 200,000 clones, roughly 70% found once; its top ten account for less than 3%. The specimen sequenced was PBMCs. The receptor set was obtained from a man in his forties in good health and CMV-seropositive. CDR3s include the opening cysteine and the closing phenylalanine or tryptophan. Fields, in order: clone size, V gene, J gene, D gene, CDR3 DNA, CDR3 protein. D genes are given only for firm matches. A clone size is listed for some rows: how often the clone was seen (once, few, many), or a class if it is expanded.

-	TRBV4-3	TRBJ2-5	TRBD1	TGCGCCAGCAGCCAACTAGGACAGGGTCAAGAGACCCAGTACTTC	CASSQLGQGQETQYF
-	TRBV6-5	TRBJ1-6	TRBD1	TGTGCCAGCAGTTTGACAGGGGCGACAAATTCACCCCTCCACTTT	CASSLTGATNSPLHF
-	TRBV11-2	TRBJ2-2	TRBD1	TGTGCCAGCAGCTCAACAACCCACAGGGGTCGGGCCGGGGAGCTGTTTTTT	CASSSTTHRGRAGELFF
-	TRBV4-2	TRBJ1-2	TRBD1	TGTGCCAGCAGCCAGGGGGGACAGGGGGCGAACTATGGCTACACCTTC	CASSQGGQGANYGYTF
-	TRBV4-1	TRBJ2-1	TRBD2	TGCGCCAGCAGCCAAGATCCGTGGGGGGGGGAGCAGTTCTTC	CASSQDPWGGEQFF
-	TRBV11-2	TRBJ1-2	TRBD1	TGTGCCAGCAGCTTACTCATAACAGGGGACTATGGCTACACCTTC	CASSLLITGDYGYTF
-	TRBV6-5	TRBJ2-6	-	TGTGCCAGCAGTTACCAGGGATCTGGGGCCAACGTCCTGACTTTC	CASSYQGSGANVLTF
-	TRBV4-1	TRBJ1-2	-	TGCGCCAGCAGCCAAGCCTTCACAGAAGACAGCTATGGCTACACCTTC	CASSQAFTEDSYGYTF
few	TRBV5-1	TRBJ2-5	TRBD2	TGCGCCAGCAGCTTGACCCCGGGAGGGAGCAATGGAGCCCAGTACTTC	CASSLTPGGSNGAQYF
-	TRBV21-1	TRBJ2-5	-	TGTGCCAGCAGCAAACCCCGGAGGGTCTGCGCGACCCAGTACTTC	CASSKPRRVCATQYF
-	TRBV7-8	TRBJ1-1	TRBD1	TGTGCCAGCAGCACTGGGACAGGGCGGACTGAAGCTTTCTTT	CASSTGTGRTEAFF
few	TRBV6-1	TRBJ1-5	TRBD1	TGTGCCAGCAGCGCTGGACAGGGTGGTCAGCCCCAGCATTTT	CASSAGQGGQPQHF
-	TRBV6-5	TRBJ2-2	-	TGTGCCAGCAGTTTTAGACAGGAGACTTCCGCCGGGGAGCTGTTTTTT	CASSFRQETSAGELFF
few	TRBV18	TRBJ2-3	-	TGTGCCAGCTCACTAGGTGGGGGCGACGGCACAGATACGCAGTATTTT	CASSLGGGDGTDTQYF
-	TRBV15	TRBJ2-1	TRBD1	TGTGCAACCTCGCGTGGCAGGGGGCGCGACAATGAGCAGTTCTTC	CATSRGRGRDNEQFF
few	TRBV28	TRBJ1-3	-	TGTGCCAGCAGTTTGGATGGGGAGGCCGGAAACACCATATATTTT	CASSLDGEAGNTIYF
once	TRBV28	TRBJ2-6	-	TGTGCCAGCAGTTTCGGCTCTGGGGCCAACGTCCTGACTTTC	CASSFGSGANVLTF
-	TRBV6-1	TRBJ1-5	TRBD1	TGTGCCAGCGGTACAGGGGACCAGCCCCAGCATTTT	CASGTGDQPQHF
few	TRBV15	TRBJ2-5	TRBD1	TGTGCCACCAGCTGGACCCACGGACAGGGTGGGGAGACCCAGTACTTC	CATSWTHGQGGETQYF
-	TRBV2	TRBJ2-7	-	TGTGCCAGCAGGCTCACAGATATCTCCTACGAGCAGTACTTC	CASRLTDISYEQYF
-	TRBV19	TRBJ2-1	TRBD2	TGTGCCAGTAGTACGCACCGATACCCGGGACTAGCGGGGAGGGAGCAGTTCTTC	CASSTHRYPGLAGREQFF
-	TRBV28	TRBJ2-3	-	TGTGCCAGCAGTCTACCCACAGATACGCAGTATTTT	CASSLPTDTQYF